This T cell receptor (beta chain) is drawn from a study of human T cells and chemical hapten exposure. As to time point: patch test 3, about 24 weeks after DPC sensitization. Stated treatment: therapeutic diphenylcyclopropenone sensitization with weekly scalp DPC. The germline CDR1 and CDR2 sequences are SGHRS and YFSETQ. The CDR3 has 12 amino acids. V was clipped by 7 bases and J by 7 bases, with 12 bases between them. TCRdb re-called the RACE reads through MiXCR, storing one row per CDR3 protein. Of about 170,000 distinct CDR3 sequences in the sample, 28% are singletons; the top ten hold roughly 2.2%.

This chain joins TRBV5-1 and TRBJ2-1, with a tentative D call TRBD2 (6 bases). The receptor was isolated from a young woman with alopecia areata. Some clones in this sample may be carry-over from other donors' samples. Material: whole blood, obtained in connection with sensitization to the hapten diphenylcyclopropenone (DPC). CDR3 loop: CASREGRNEQFF. In nucleotides, the CDR3 is TGCGCCAGCCGAGAGGGGAGGAATGAGCAGTTCTTC.